These 27 T cell receptor beta chains were sequenced from one sample in a study of regulatory T cells in long-lasting Graves disease (dated by TCRdb to about 2021). Library creation used multiplex PCR. The reads were generated on an Illumina HiSeq 4000. CDR3 regions were amplified by Arm-PCR with iRepertoire HTBI primers to construct TCR beta libraries. Starting from the raw public reads, TCRdb applied fastp trimming at Q25, assembled clones with MiXCR and retained in-frame beta chains. A single entry per CDR3 protein holds the most common genes and DNA from its merged rows. The sample data list 500,000 or so distinct CDR3 sequences, and approximately 16% of these were observed just once. The top ten hold roughly 25% of the sample. What the time point label conveys for this sample: newly diagnosed GD, antithyroid drugs for less than 3 months. RNA was extracted from PBMCs in TRIzol for both TCR sequencing and RNA sequencing.

These data were also filed under a second study, of T cells in Graves' hyperthyroidism and ophthalmopathy.

Material: peripheral blood mononuclear cells (PBMCs), obtained at new diagnosis, from a patient treated with antithyroid drugs. Receptors were obtained from a woman aged 35-65 years with Graves disease. Donor details come from another sample of the same person, matched by shared clones.

The V and J genes are TRBV28 and TRBJ2-2; D is unclear. The CDR3 totals 14 residues. CDR1 is MDHEN, CDR2 SYDVKM, per germline. With 6 bases removed from V and 7 bases from J, the gap between germline ends came to 15 bases. The CDR3 loop is CASSPPEYDGELFF. The CDR3, as DNA: TGTGCCAGCAGCCCCCCCGAGTACGACGGGGAGCTGTTTTTT.

V is TRBV28 and J is TRBJ2-5, with TRBD2 identical over 12 bases. The CDR3 spans 17 residues. The germline V gene encodes CDR1 MDHEN and CDR2 SYDVKM. V lost 5 bases to trimming and J lost 2 bases; unmatched junction nucleotides: 9. The CDR3 reads CASSVPGLAGLQETQYF. CDR3 bases: TGTGCCAGCAGTGTCCCGGGACTAGCGGGCCTGCAAGAGACCCAGTACTTC.

The table lists this clonotype with many counts. The CDR3 loop reads CASRPTGSHQPQHF. Here the CDR3 DNA reads TGTGCCAGCAGACCTACAGGTTCTCATCAGCCCCAGCATTTT. This chain links TRBV28 with TRBJ1-5; weak D call: TRBD1 (5 bases). Germline V gene sequence: CDR1 MDHEN, CDR2 SYDVKM. Trimming removed 6 bases at V and 5 bases at J, with 14 bases between. The CDR3 totals 14 residues.

This clonotype was recorded at least ten times. The chain carries TRBV18 and TRBJ2-1; D possibly uses TRBD1 or TRBD2 (5 bases each). This CDR3 contains 12 residues. Germline-derived CDR1 and CDR2 are KGHSH and LQKENI. V dropped 4 bases and J dropped 5 bases, with 6 bases sitting between them. Here the CDR3 reads CASSRGNNEQFF. CDR3 nucleotide sequence: TGTGCCAGCTCACGGGGGAACAATGAGCAGTTCTTC.

This clonotype was seen a few times. The rearrangement uses TRBV11-2 and TRBJ1-2, with D tentatively TRBD1 (5 bases). Germline V gene data show CDR1 as SGHAT and CDR2 as FQNNGV. This CDR3 comprises 13 residues. Trimming left V 1 base short and J 7 bases short, with 10 bases between. The CDR3 coding sequence is TGTGCCAGCAGCTTAGTGGGGCAGGGTGGCTACACCTTC. Protein: CASSLVGQGGYTF.

This clonotype was found many times. The chain couples TRBV12-3 or TRBV12-4 to TRBJ1-2; 8 bases agree with TRBD1. The CDR3 has 15 amino acids. With 7 bases clipped from V and 4 bases from J, the junction kept 11 bases outside the gene matches. The CDR3 loop is CASKPGQAVVYGYTF. In DNA form, the CDR3 reads TGTGCCAGCAAACCGGGACAGGCGGTGGTCTATGGCTACACCTTC.

This clonotype was seen many times. The chain employs TRBV12-3 or TRBV12-4 and TRBJ1-1; no clear D gene. V lost 7 bases, J lost 4 bases, and 13 bases lay in between. This CDR3 is 13 amino acids long. CDR3 nucleotide sequence: TGTGCCAGCACCCCCCGGCCGGGCACTGAAGCTTTCTTT. Its translation is CASTPRPGTEAFF.

This clonotype was seen many times. The chain carries TRBV3-1 and TRBJ1-2, with D maybe TRBD1 (5 bases). The germline V gene has CDR1 LGHDT and CDR2 YNNKEL (reference sequence). The CDR3 is 13 amino acids. Trimming cost V 5 bases and J 3 bases, with 10 bases left between them. This CDR3 reads CASSSGLHYGYTF. CDR3 sequence (DNA): TGTGCCAGCAGCTCGGGACTGCACTATGGCTACACCTTC.

This chain connects TRBV7-8 to TRBJ1-4, with a weak D call TRBD1 (5 bases). The germline gives CDR1 SGHVS, CDR2 FQNEAQ. The CDR3 contains 17 residues. V lost 5 bases and J lost 3, with 19 bases in between. CDR3 sequence (DNA): TGTGCCAGCAGCATACCGTCCAGGGTGACGGCTAATGAAAAACTGTTTTTT. It is translated as CASSIPSRVTANEKLFF.

Only a few counts were recorded for this clonotype. Here the CDR3 DNA reads TGCGCCAGCAGGGACGTCGCCTACAATGAGCAGTTCTTC. Its protein is CASRDVAYNEQFF. V usage is TRBV10-2 and J usage is TRBJ2-1, with D unclear. The length of the CDR3 is 13 residues. V was cut by 6 bases and J by 2 bases, with 8 bases left in between. The V gene's germline CDR1 is WSHSY and CDR2 SAAADI.

In the case of this clonotype: This likely came from a read error, as a far larger clone is one base away. The J gene is TRBJ1-2, the V gene TRBV12-3 or TRBV12-4, with no clear D. This CDR3 contains 11 residues. The CDR3 DNA is TGTGCCAGCAGCTCCCCCTATGGCCACACCTTC. It encodes CASSSPYGHTF.

This clonotype was found a few times. The CDR3 reads CASRPPGGDNSPLHF. The DNA of the CDR3 is TGTGCCAGCAGGCCCCCAGGAGGGGATAATTCACCCCTCCACTTT. The J gene is TRBJ1-6, the V gene TRBV6-1; D is possibly TRBD1 (5 bases). The CDR3 contains 15 residues. The V gene lost 6 bases and the J gene lost 5 bases, with 14 bases spanning the gap. The germline CDR1 and CDR2 sequences are MNHNS and SASEGT.

This clonotype was seen repeatedly, ten times or more. The genes are TRBV9 and TRBJ1-1; D is ambiguous. With 0 bases removed from V and 0 bases from J, the gap between germline ends came to 6 bases. This CDR3 is built from 14 residues. Germline loops: CDR1 SGDLS, CDR2 YYNGEE. The CDR3 reads CASSVAPVNTEAFF. The DNA for the CDR3 is TGTGCCAGCAGCGTAGCTCCCGTGAACACTGAAGCTTTCTTT.

This clonotype showed up just a few times. This chain connects TRBV6-2 or TRBV6-3 to TRBJ2-1; 15 positions match TRBD2. Germline CDR1 is MNHEY and CDR2 is SVGEGT. V shed 0 bases and J 0 bases; nucleotides not matched to a gene: 15. The length of the CDR3 is 23 residues. The CDR3 nucleotides read TGTGCCAGCAGTTACTCTGGGGGGCGCAGGACTAGCGGGGGGGCTTTCTCCTACAATGAGCAGTTCTTC. Protein product: CASSYSGGRRTSGGAFSYNEQFF.

Ten or more counts support this clonotype. The CDR3 spells CASSLVPAGLKDTQYF. In nucleotides, the CDR3 is TGTGCCAGCAGCTTAGTTCCGGCGGGGCTCAAAGATACGCAGTATTTT. The V and J genes are TRBV7-2 and TRBJ2-3; TRBD2 might be the D (6 bases). Germline loops: CDR1 SGHTA, CDR2 FQGNSA. This CDR3 is 16 amino acids long. The V end was cut by 1 base, the J end by 5 bases, with 16 bases between.

This clonotype was counted at least ten times. The genes are TRBV12-3 or TRBV12-4 and TRBJ1-5; weak D call: TRBD1 (5 bases). With 5 bases removed from V and 2 bases from J, the gap between germline ends came to 16 bases. This CDR3 has 16 residues. CDR3: CASSMGLPGGNQPQHF. As DNA, the CDR3 is TGTGCCAGCAGTATGGGACTGCCGGGCGGCAATCAGCCCCAGCATTTT.

This clonotype turned up a few times. The rearrangement links TRBV20-1 to TRBJ1-2; D is possibly TRBD1 (5 bases). V lost 3 bases and J lost 7, with 15 bases in between. Germline V gene data show CDR1 as DFQATT and CDR2 as SNEGSKA (reference sequence). CDR3 length equals 13 residues. CDR3 sequence: CSASLGTFGGYTF. Written as DNA, the CDR3 is TGCAGTGCTAGCCTTGGGACCTTCGGTGGCTACACCTTC.

Comment on this clonotype: It is likely a read error, because the conserved phenylalanine at the end of the CDR3 is missing. V gene TRBV7-2 combines with J gene TRBJ1-1, with TRBD1 as a possible D gene (5 bases). Trimming left V 5 bases short and J 0 bases short, with 10 bases between. Germline V gene data show CDR1 as SGHTA and CDR2 as FQGNSA. This CDR3 is built from 14 residues. The CDR3 coding sequence is TGTGCCAGCAGCCTACAGGCCCTGAACACTGAAGCTTTCCTT. It specifies CASSLQALNTEAFL.

This clonotype was seen at least ten times. The chain's CDR3 is CASSPINEKLFF. The CDR3 DNA reads as TGTGCCAGCAGTCCCATTAATGAAAAACTGTTTTTT. The chain uses TRBV28 and TRBJ1-4, with D unresolved. The CDR3 sequence is 12 residues long. V lost 5 bases and J lost 4, with 5 bases in between. CDR1 and CDR2 (germline): MDHEN, SYDVKM.

This clonotype was detected only a few times. This chain joins TRBV5-5 and TRBJ1-1, with a weak D call TRBD1 (5 bases). Germline V CDR1 and CDR2: SGHKS, YYEKEE (reference sequence). The CDR3 is 14 residues long. V shed 5 bases and J shed 0 bases, with 11 bases lying between them. CDR3 sequence reads: CASSTGTMNTEAFF. The DNA for the CDR3 is TGTGCCAGCAGTACCGGGACGATGAACACTGAAGCTTTCTTT.

This clonotype has just a few counts. This chain links TRBV6-2 or TRBV6-3 with TRBJ1-5; D not certain. The germline V gene has CDR1 MNHEY and CDR2 SVGEGT. The CDR3 totals 14 residues. V lost 0 bases, J lost 4 bases, and 7 bases lay in between. The CDR3 here is CASSYSSGNQPQHF. As DNA, the CDR3 is TGTGCCAGCAGTTACTCGTCTGGGAATCAGCCCCAGCATTTT.

As for this clonotype: This clone may be a read error of a much larger clone one base away. This chain links TRBV5-1 with TRBJ2-3; D not certain. Trimming took off 1 base at V and 0 bases at J, with 12 bases between the two ends. This CDR3 is built from 16 residues. Germline CDR1 SGHRS, CDR2 YFSETQ. The CDR3 protein is CASSLLKAASTDTQYF. The CDR3 coding sequence is TGCGCCAGCAGCTTGTTAAAAGCTGCTAGCACAGATACGCAGTATTTT.

The chain employs TRBV7-2 and TRBJ2-3; possible D gene TRBD2, 6 bases. V lost 8 bases, J lost 4 bases, and 16 bases lay in between. The CDR3 extends over 14 amino acids. CDR1 and CDR2 from the germline V gene are SGHTA and FQGNSA. This CDR3 is CASSPSGAADTQYF. CDR3 sequence (DNA): TGTGCCAGCTCCCCCTCGGGAGCGGCAGATACGCAGTATTTT.

V is TRBV6-5 and J is TRBJ2-1, with a possible D match to TRBD2 (5 bases). Looked up from germline, CDR1 is MNHEY and CDR2 is SVGAGI. Trimming shortened V by 0 bases and J by 2 bases, and 8 bases separated the two germline ends. This CDR3 is built from 15 residues. The CDR3 protein is CASSYSPGTYNEQFF. In nucleotides, the CDR3 is TGTGCCAGCAGTTACTCGCCGGGAACCTACAATGAGCAGTTCTTC.

This clonotype was seen a handful of times. The chain carries TRBV2 and TRBJ2-3; no clear D. Trimming cost V 6 bases and J 6 bases, with 13 bases left between them. CDR1 and CDR2 from the germline V gene are SNHLY and FYNNEI. This CDR3 spans 13 amino acids. This chain's CDR3 is CASSADVTDTQYF. CDR3 DNA sequence: TGTGCCAGCAGCGCGGACGTCACGGATACGCAGTATTTT.

The chain is built from TRBV19 and TRBJ2-1; D call uncertain. Trimming took off 3 bases at V and 12 bases at J, with 15 bases between the two ends. The V gene's germline CDR1 is LNHDA and CDR2 SQIVND (reference sequence). The CDR3 length is 13 residues. The CDR3 reads CASSIGPGQRQFF. The CDR3 coding sequence is TGTGCCAGTAGTATTGGGCCGGGCCAGAGGCAGTTCTTC.

The gene calls are TRBV5-4 and TRBJ2-1; no clear D. The CDR3 length is 13 residues. V lost 1 base and J lost 5, with 7 bases in between. Germline V gives CDR1 SGHNT, CDR2 YYREEE (reference sequence). The CDR3 reads CASSLMFDNEQFF. The CDR3 DNA is TGTGCCAGCAGCTTGATGTTCGACAATGAGCAGTTCTTC. The variable domain in full, with the rest retrieved from reference TRBV5-4 and TRBJ2-1, is ETGVTQSPTHLIKTRGQQVTLRCSSQSGHNTVSWYQQALGQGPQFIFQYYREEENGRGNFPPRFSGLQFPNYSSELNVNALELDDSALYLCASSLMFDNEQFFGPGTRLTVL.